Listed here are 5 T cell receptor beta chains from one sample, sequenced in a study of lymphopenia after photon versus proton radiotherapy. Method: immunoSEQ multiplex PCR; TCRdb's copy keeps in-frame clones and lacks some. Here the sample spans 30,000 to 35,000 clones, about 91% being singletons. This specimen was peripheral blood, taken from a patient treated with proton-based radiotherapy. The origin of the receptors is a woman aged 70 to 79 with pancreatic cancer. Some clones in this sample may be carry-over from other donors' samples.

The chain combines TRBV4-3 with TRBJ1-2, with a weak D call TRBD1 (6 bases). The V gene lost 6 bases and the J gene lost 5 bases, with 25 bases spanning the gap. Germline assignment: CDR1 LGHNA and CDR2 YSLEER. CDR3 length: 17 residues. In nucleotides, the CDR3 is TGCGCCAGCAGTCTAATCGGGACACTGGGGGGGGCATATGGCTACACCTTC. Protein sequence: CASSLIGTLGGAYGYTF.

The chain couples TRBV19 to TRBJ2-2; 10 bases fit TRBD2. Germline lookup yields CDR1 LNHDA and CDR2 SQIVND (reference sequence). J gave up 1 base and V 3 bases, and 2 bases lay outside the gene matches. The CDR3 spans 16 residues. CDR3 amino acids: CASSILAGVNTGELFF. In DNA, the CDR3 is TGTGCCAGTAGTATTCTAGCGGGAGTGAACACCGGGGAGCTGTTTTTT.

The chain recombines TRBV11-2 with TRBJ2-2; no reliable D call. V was clipped by 0 bases and J by 3 bases, with 5 bases between them. Germline V gives CDR1 SGHAT, CDR2 FQNNGV. The CDR3 length is 14 residues. This CDR3 reads CASSLDRYTGELFF. The CDR3 region has the DNA TGTGCCAGCAGCTTAGATCGGTACACCGGGGAGCTGTTTTTT.

This clone was detected only once. V usage is TRBV19 and J usage is TRBJ1-2, with 8 bases aligning to TRBD1. The V segment lost 4 bases and the J segment 8 bases; nucleotides outside the gene matches: 6. Germline CDR1 is LNHDA and CDR2 is SQIVND (reference sequence). There are 13 residues in the CDR3. This chain's CDR3 is CASSTRDRGGYTF. The CDR3 nucleotides are TGTGCCAGTAGTACCCGCGACAGGGGCGGCTACACCTTC.

The CDR3 is CASRDSSLNSYEQYF. CDR3 bases: TGTGCCAGCCGGGACTCTTCGTTGAACTCCTACGAGCAGTACTTC. The chain employs TRBV6-5 and TRBJ2-7; D is perhaps TRBD2 (6 bases). The CDR3 sequence is 15 residues long. The V and J ends lost 8 bases and 0 bases respectively, with 17 bases between them. Germline lookup yields CDR1 MNHEY and CDR2 SVGAGI.